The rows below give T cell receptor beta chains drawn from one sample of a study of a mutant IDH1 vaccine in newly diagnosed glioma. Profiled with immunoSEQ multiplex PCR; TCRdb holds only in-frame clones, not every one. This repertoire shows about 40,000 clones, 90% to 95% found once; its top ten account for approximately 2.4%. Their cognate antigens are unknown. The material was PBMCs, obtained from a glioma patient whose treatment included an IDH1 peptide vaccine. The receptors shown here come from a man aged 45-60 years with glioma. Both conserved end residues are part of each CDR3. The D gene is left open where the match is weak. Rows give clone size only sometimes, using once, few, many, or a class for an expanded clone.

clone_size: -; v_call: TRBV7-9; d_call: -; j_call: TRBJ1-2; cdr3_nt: TGTGCCAGCAGCCAAGGGGGAAACTATGGCTACACCTTC; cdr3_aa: CASSQGGNYGYTF
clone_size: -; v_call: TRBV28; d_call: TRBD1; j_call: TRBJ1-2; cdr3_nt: TGTGCCAGCAGTTCGGGACAGGGGGGGATTGGCTACACCTTC; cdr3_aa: CASSSGQGGIGYTF
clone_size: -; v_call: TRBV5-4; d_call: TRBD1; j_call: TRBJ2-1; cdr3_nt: TGTGCCAGCAGCTCCGGGACAGGGACCTACAATGAGCAGTTCTTC; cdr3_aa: CASSSGTGTYNEQFF
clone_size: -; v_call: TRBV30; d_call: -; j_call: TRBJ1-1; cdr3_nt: TGTGCCTGGAGTCCCCACCGCCCGGGGAACACTGAAGCTTTCTTT; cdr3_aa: CAWSPHRPGNTEAFF
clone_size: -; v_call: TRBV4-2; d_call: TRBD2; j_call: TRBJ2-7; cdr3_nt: TGTGCCAGCACCCCGGGACTAGCGGGATGGAGTGAGCAGTACTTC; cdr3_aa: CASTPGLAGWSEQYF
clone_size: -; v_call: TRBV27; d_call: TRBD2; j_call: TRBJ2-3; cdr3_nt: TGTGCCAGCAGTCCAAGACTAGCGGGGCATAAGTATTTT; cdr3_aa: CASSPRLAGHKYF
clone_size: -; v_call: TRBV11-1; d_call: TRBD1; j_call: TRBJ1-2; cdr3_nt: TGTGCCAGCAGCTCGGCCGGGACAGGGGGAGTCGGCTACACCTTC; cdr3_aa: CASSSAGTGGVGYTF
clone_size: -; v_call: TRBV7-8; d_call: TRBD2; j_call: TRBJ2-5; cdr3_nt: TGTGCCAGCAGCCGCGGGGGGGCTCAAGAGACCCAGTACTTC; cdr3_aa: CASSRGGAQETQYF
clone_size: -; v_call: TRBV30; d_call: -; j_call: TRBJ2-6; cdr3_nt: TGTGCCTGGAGTGTACTAGGGGCTGGGGCCAACGTCCTGACTTTC; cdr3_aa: CAWSVLGAGANVLTF
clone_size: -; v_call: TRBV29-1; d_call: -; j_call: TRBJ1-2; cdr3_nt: TGCAGCGTTGGGGGGTTTAACTATGGCTACACCTTC; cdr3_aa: CSVGGFNYGYTF
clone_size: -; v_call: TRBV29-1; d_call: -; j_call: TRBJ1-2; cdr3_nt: TGCAGCGTCCGACATCGTTCCTATGGCTACACCTTC; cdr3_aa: CSVRHRSYGYTF
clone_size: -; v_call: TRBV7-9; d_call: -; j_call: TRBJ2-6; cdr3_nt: TGTGCCACCTCAAGTTCAGGGGCCAACGTCCTGACTTTC; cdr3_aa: CATSSSGANVLTF
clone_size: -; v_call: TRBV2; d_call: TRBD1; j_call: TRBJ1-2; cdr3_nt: TGTGCCAGCAGGGGGACAGGGGGACGTTATGGCTACACCTTC; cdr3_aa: CASRGTGGRYGYTF
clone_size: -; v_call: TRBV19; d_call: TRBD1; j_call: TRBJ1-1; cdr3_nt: TGTGCCAGTACTGAGACAGGGGTGAACACTGAAGCTTTCTTT; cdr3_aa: CASTETGVNTEAFF
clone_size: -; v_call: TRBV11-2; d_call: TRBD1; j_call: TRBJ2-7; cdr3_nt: TGTGCCAGCAGCTTCGGGACAGCCTACGAGCAGTACTTC; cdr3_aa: CASSFGTAYEQYF
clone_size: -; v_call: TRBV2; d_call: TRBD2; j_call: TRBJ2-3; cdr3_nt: TGTGCCAGCAGTGACAACGGGGGGAACGGGGAGGAGTATTTT; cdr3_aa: CASSDNGGNGEEYF
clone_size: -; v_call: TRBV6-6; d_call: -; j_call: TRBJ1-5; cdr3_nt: TGTGCCAGCAGTTTCACCGGCCGTGATCAGCCCCAGCATTTT; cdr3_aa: CASSFTGRDQPQHF
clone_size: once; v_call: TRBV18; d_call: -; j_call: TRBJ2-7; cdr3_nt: TGTGCCAGCTCACCAGGGCAGAACTACGAGCAGTACTTC; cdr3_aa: CASSPGQNYEQYF
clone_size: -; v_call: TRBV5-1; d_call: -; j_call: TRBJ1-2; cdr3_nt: TGCGCCAGCAGTTTATCGGGACAACAAAACAACTATGGCTACACCTTC; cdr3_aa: CASSLSGQQNNYGYTF
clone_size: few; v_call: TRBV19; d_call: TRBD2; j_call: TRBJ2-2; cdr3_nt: TGTGCCAGTAGTATAGACGGGAGGACATCAGGGGAGCTGTTTTTT; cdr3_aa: CASSIDGRTSGELFF
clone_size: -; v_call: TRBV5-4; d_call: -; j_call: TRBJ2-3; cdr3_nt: TGTGCCAGCAGCTTGGATGTGGGTAGCACAGATACGCAGTATTTT; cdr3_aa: CASSLDVGSTDTQYF
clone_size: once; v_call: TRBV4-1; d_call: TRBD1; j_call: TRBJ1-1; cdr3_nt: TGCGCCAGCAGCCAAGTTTTGGTGACAGGGGGAGGAAACACTGAAGCTTTCTTT; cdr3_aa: CASSQVLVTGGGNTEAFF
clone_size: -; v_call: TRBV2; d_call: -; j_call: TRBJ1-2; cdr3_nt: TGTGCCAGCAGTGAATACAATCCCCAGGGTAACTATGGCTACACCTTC; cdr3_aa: CASSEYNPQGNYGYTF
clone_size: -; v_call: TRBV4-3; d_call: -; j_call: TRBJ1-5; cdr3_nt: TGCGCCAGCAGCCAAGGACAGAAATCTAATCAGCCCCAGCATTTT; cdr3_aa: CASSQGQKSNQPQHF
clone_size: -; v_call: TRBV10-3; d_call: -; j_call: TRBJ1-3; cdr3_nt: TGTGCCATCAAATCGAGAGACCTAGGCGAAACAGCGATCTCTGGAAACACCATATATTTT; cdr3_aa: CAIKSRDLGETAISGNTIYF
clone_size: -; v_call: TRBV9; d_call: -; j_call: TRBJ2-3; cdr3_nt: TGTGCCAGCAGCCAAAGAATGGGGGGCCACACAGATACGCAGTATTTT; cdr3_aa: CASSQRMGGHTDTQYF
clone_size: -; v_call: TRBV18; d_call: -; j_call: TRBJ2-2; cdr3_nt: TGTGCCAGCTCCCAGCGGTCAGGGACGAACACCGGGGAGCTGTTTTTT; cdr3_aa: CASSQRSGTNTGELFF
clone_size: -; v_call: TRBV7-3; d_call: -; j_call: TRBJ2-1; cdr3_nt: TGTGCCAGTCTTTACAATGAGCAGTTCTTC; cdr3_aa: CASLYNEQFF
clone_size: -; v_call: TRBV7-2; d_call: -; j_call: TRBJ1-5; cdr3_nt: TGTGCCAGCAGCTTAGGCAGGGTCAGTCAGCCCCAGCATTTT; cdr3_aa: CASSLGRVSQPQHF
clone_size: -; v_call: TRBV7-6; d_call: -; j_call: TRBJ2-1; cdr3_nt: TGTGCCAGCAGCCCGCCGACTCCAATCACCTACAATGAGCAGTTCTTC; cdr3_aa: CASSPPTPITYNEQFF
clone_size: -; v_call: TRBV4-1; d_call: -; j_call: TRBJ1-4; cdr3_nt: TGCGCCAGCAGCCAAGATCTTAGACAGTCGCGTGAAAAACTGTTTTTT; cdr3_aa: CASSQDLRQSREKLFF
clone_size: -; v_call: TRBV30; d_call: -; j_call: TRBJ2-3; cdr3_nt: TGTGCCTGGAGTGTAAACACAGATACGCAGTATTTT; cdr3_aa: CAWSVNTDTQYF
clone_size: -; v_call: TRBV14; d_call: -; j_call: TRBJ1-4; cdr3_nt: TGTGCCAGCAGCAGAAGCCGACAGACAAACCAGGAAAAACTGTTTTTT; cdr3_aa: CASSRSRQTNQEKLFF
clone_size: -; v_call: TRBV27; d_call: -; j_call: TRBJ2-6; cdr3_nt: TGTGCCAGCAGTCCCGGGACACTTCTCTCTGGGGCCAACGTCCTGACTTTC; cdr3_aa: CASSPGTLLSGANVLTF
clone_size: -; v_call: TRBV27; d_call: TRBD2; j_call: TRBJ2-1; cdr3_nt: TGTGCCAGCGCTAGCGGGGGGGCGTGGAATGAGCAGTTCTTC; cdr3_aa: CASASGGAWNEQFF
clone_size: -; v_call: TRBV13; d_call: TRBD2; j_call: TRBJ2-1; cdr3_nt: TGTGCCAGCAGCTTATTAGCCAGCGGGAGGACCTACAATGAGCAGTTCTTC; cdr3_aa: CASSLLASGRTYNEQFF